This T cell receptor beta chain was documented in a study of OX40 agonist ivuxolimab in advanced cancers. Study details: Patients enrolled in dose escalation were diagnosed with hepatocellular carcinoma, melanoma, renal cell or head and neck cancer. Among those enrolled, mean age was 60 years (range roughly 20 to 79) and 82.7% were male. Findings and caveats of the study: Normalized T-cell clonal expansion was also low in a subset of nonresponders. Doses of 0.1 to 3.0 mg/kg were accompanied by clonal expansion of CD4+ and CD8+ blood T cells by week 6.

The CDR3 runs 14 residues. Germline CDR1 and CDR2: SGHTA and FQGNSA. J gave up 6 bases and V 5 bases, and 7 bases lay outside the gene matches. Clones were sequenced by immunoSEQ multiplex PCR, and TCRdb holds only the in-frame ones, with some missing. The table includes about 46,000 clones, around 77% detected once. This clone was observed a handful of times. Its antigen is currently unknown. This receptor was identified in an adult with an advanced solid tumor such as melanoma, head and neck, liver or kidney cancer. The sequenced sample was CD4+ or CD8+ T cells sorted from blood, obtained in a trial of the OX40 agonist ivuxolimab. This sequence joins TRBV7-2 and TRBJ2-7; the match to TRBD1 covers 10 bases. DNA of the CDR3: TGTGCCAGCAGCGTCGACAGGGGGCGCCGCGAGCAGTACTTC. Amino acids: CASSVDRGRREQYF. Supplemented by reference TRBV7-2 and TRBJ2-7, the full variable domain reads GAGVSQSPSNKVTEKGKDVELRCDPISGHTALYWYRQSLGQGLEFLIYFQGNSAPDKSGLPSDRFSAERTGGSVSTLTIQRTQQEDSAVYLCASSVDRGRREQYFGPGTRLTVT.